This T cell receptor beta chain emerged from a study of blood T cell repertoires in COVID-19. Background on the study: Sources were T cells, B-cell-depleted T cells, or PBMCs; the material itself was cDNA or gDNA.

The CDR3 runs to 16 residues. V gave up 4 bases and J gave up 5 bases; unmatched junction bases: 11. Germline V lookup: CDR1 MGHDK, CDR2 SYGVNS. Original analysis: The assay estimated nucleated cells by amplifying reference gene primers. Generated by immunoSEQ multiplex PCR, the TCRdb table keeps only in-frame clones and is missing some. That table supplies the V and J calls and clone size; D and trimming were determined from the DNA. The profile shows roughly 250,000 clones, approximately 83% of them singletons. The rearrangement uses TRBV25-1 and TRBJ1-1; 9 bases agree with TRBD1. The source material was PBMCs or T cells enriched from blood (not recorded which). The source is a woman aged 35 to 49 with acute COVID-19. The CDR3 DNA is TGTGCCAGCAGTGCACTTGGTGGGACAGGGCATACTGAAGCTTTCTTT. Encoded protein: CASSALGGTGHTEAFF.